Included here is one TCR beta chain sequence, with context. The antigen is not known. The sample is drawn from a study of shared clonotypes between healthy human individuals. On the study more broadly: The study enrolled two women and three men aged 18 to 49.

Evenly divided among several immunoSEQ plates was the genomic DNA of each subset. Data came from immunoSEQ multiplex PCR; TCRdb stores just in-frame clones and leaves some out. The sample holds 1.6 million or so clones; roughly 98.5% are singletons and the top ten take around 0.38%. General observations from the study: Larger estimated richness was generally recorded for naive subsets relative to memory subsets.

The receptor comes from a man younger than 40 in good health. The sequencing input was naive CD4+ T cells sorted from blood. Subset indicated: CD45RA+ positively selected.

The CDR3 here is CASTPWGQGSDEQFF. The CDR3, as DNA: TGCGCCAGCACCCCTTGGGGACAGGGGAGCGATGAGCAGTTCTTC. The V gene is TRBV5-1, the J gene TRBJ2-1; 10 bases line up with TRBD1. V trimming: 6 bases; J trimming: 8 bases; junction bases outside the gene matches: 11. CDR1 is SGHRS, CDR2 YFSETQ, per germline. CDR3 length equals 15 residues.